Listed here are 13 T cell receptor beta chains from one sample, sequenced in a study of early T cells in non-severe SARS-CoV-2 infection. A single record per CDR3 protein comes from TCRdb applying MiXCR to the 5' RACE reads. The table has approximately 46,000 distinct CDR3 sequences, around 6% seen once. Sequencing was done on a sample of whole blood. The receptors derive from an adult who was a healthcare worker with PCR-confirmed SARS-CoV-2 infection or an uninfected control (not recorded which).

This clonotype was counted at least ten times. The chain employs TRBV11-2 and TRBJ2-3; TRBD1 agrees at 8 bases. After removal of 2 bases from V and 6 bases from J, the junction contained 4 bases not matched to a gene. The CDR3 runs to 14 residues. Germline CDR1 SGHAT, CDR2 FQNNGV. The CDR3 bases are TGTGCCAGCAGCTTACTAACAGGGGGTGATACGCAGTATTTT. Protein sequence: CASSLLTGGDTQYF.

This clonotype was counted only a few times. The V and J genes are TRBV9 and TRBJ2-3; 10 bases are a match to TRBD2. The CDR3 spans 16 residues. V dropped 1 base and J dropped 2; count of bases not matched to a gene: 4. CDR1 and CDR2 from the germline V gene are SGDLS and YYNGEE. Here the CDR3 DNA reads TGTGCCAGCAGCGTACTAGCGGGGGAGTTCACAGATACGCAGTATTTT. Amino acids: CASSVLAGEFTDTQYF.

Many counts were recorded for this clonotype. Here the CDR3 reads CASSLVGQDEQYF. DNA of the CDR3: TGTGCCAGCAGCTTAGTAGGGCAGGACGAGCAGTACTTC. The rearrangement joins TRBV7-2 to TRBJ2-7; the D is unclear. The CDR3 sequence is 13 residues long. Germline V CDR1 and CDR2: SGHTA, FQGNSA. Trimming removed 1 base from V and 5 bases from J, with 9 bases in between.

The V gene is TRBV7-6, the J gene TRBJ2-7; 8 bases align to TRBD1. The germline V gene encodes CDR1 SGHVS and CDR2 FNYEAQ. V lost 5 bases, J lost 3 bases, and 9 bases stayed unmatched. The CDR3 loop spans 15 amino acids. CDR3 amino acids: CASSLGTGPHYEQYF. The CDR3 nucleotides are TGTGCCAGCAGCCTGGGGACAGGCCCCCACTACGAGCAGTACTTC.

This clonotype was seen many times. The gene calls are TRBV14 and TRBJ1-2; 9 bases align to TRBD1. The V gene's germline CDR1 is SGHDN and CDR2 FVKESK. CDR3 length: 14 residues. The V and J ends lost 3 bases and 2 bases, in that order; junction bases with no gene match: 1. CDR3 sequence (DNA): TGTGCCAGCAGCCAGGGGACAGGGAACTATGGCTACACCTTC. As protein: CASSQGTGNYGYTF.

This clonotype came up a few times. The V gene is TRBV29-1, the J gene TRBJ1-4; the D gene is possibly TRBD1 (5 bases). Trimming shortened V by 7 bases and J by 8 bases, and 20 bases separated the two germline ends. Germline V gene lookup returns CDR1 SQVTM and CDR2 ANQGSEA. The CDR3 sequence is 14 residues long. CDR3 bases: TGCAGCGCAGCCGAGGAGGGGTATGGAGAAAAACTGTTTTTT. Residues: CSAAEEGYGEKLFF.

This clonotype was detected many times. The chain employs TRBV7-9 and TRBJ1-1; D unclear. The CDR3 runs 12 residues. Trimming left V 2 bases short and J 6 bases short, with 7 bases between. Germline V gives CDR1 SEHNR, CDR2 FQNEAQ (reference sequence). CDR3 in amino acids: CASSLSEAEAFF. The CDR3 region has the DNA TGTGCCAGCAGCTTATCTGAGGCTGAAGCTTTCTTT.

There are many counts of this clonotype. The V call is TRBV20-1, the J call TRBJ1-1; D unresolved. The germline CDR1 and CDR2 sequences are DFQATT and SNEGSKA (reference sequence). The CDR3 totals 15 residues. V shed 5 bases and J shed 1 base, with 17 bases lying between them. The CDR3 sequence: CSAPERGRKNTEAFF. CDR3 sequence (DNA): TGCAGTGCTCCCGAGAGAGGCAGGAAGAACACTGAAGCTTTCTTT.

This clonotype was detected ten times or more. The chain links TRBV18 to TRBJ2-1; 8 nucleotides agree with TRBD1. V lost 0 bases and J lost 8; bases outside the gene matches: 3. This CDR3 spans 14 amino acids. From germline, CDR1 is KGHSH and CDR2 LQKENI. CDR3 nucleotides: TGTGCCAGCTCACCACCTGGACAGGGAGATGAGCAGTTCTTC. As protein: CASSPPGQGDEQFF.

This clonotype was seen many times. The chain carries TRBV20-1 and TRBJ2-3; 7 bases fit TRBD2. Germline V CDR1 and CDR2: DFQATT, SNEGSKA (reference sequence). J was trimmed by 1 base and V by 0 bases; bases with no gene match: 4. The CDR3 covers 15 residues. Written as DNA, the CDR3 is TGCAGTGCTAGAGATTGGGCGGGGGGCACAGATACGCAGTATTTT. This translates into CSARDWAGGTDTQYF.

Ten or more counts support this clonotype. This chain uses TRBV5-1 with TRBJ2-1; tentatively, D is TRBD2 (5 bases). V lost 1 base, J lost 6 bases, and 8 bases lay in between. In germline, CDR1 is SGHRS, CDR2 YFSETQ. This CDR3 spans 13 amino acids. Here the CDR3 DNA reads TGCGCCAGCAGCTTGTCTGGAGGCAATGAGCAGTTCTTC. It translates to CASSLSGGNEQFF. Variable domain in full (rest from reference TRBV5-1 and TRBJ2-1): KAGVTQTPRYLIKTRGQQVTLSCSPISGHRSVSWYQQTPGQGLQFLFEYFSETQRNKGNFPGRFSGRQFSNSRSEMNVSTLELGDSALYLCASSLSGGNEQFFGPGTRLTVL.

This clonotype turned up a few times. The gene calls are TRBV6-5 and TRBJ2-1, with a tentative D call TRBD1 (6 bases). The V gene lost 6 bases and the J gene lost 0 bases, with 6 bases spanning the gap. Germline loops: CDR1 MNHEY, CDR2 SVGAGI. This CDR3 spans 13 amino acids. The DNA of the CDR3 is TGTGCCAGCAGGGACAGCTCCTACAATGAGCAGTTCTTC. It encodes CASRDSSYNEQFF.

This clonotype was observed many times. The chain employs TRBV6-1 and TRBJ2-7; 7 bases are shared with TRBD2. Germline trimming cut 1 base from V and 3 bases from J; bases unmatched to any gene: 6. CDR1 MNHNS and CDR2 SASEGT come from the germline V gene. This CDR3 comprises 15 residues. CDR3 DNA: TGTGCCAGCAGTGAAGATAACGGGGGGATCTACGAGCAGTACTTC. Translated, it gives CASSEDNGGIYEQYF.